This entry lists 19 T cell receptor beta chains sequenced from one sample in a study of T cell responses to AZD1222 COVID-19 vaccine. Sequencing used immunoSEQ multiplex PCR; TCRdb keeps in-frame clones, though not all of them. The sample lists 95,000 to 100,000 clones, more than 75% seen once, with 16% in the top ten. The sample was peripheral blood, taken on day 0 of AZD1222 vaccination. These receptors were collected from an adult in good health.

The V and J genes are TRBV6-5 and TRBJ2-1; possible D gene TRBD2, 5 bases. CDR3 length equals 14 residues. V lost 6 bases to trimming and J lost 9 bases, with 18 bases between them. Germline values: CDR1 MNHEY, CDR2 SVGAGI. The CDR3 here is CASSYENSVGEQFF. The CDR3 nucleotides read TGTGCCAGCAGCTATGAAAATAGCGTAGGTGAGCAGTTCTTC.

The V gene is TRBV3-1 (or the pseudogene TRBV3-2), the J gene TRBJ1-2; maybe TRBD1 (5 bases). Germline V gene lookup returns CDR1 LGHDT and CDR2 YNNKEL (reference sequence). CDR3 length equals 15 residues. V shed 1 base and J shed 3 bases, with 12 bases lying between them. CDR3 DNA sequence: TGTGCCAGCAGCCAAGGAGGACGGGGCGACTATGGCTACACCTTC. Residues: CASSQGGRGDYGYTF.

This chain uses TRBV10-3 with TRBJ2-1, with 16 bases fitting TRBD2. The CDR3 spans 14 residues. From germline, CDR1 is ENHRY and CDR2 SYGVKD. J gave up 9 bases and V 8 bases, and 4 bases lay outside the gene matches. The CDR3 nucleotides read TGTGCCATCGGGACTAGCGGGGGGGGAGGTGAGCAGTTCTTC. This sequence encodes CAIGTSGGGGEQFF.

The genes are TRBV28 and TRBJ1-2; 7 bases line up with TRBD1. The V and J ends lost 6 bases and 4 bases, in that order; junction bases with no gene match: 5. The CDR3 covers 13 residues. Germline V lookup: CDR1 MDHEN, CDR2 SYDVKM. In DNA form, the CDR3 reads TGTGCCAGCAGAACGGGACAGCCCTATGGCTACACCTTC. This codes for CASRTGQPYGYTF.

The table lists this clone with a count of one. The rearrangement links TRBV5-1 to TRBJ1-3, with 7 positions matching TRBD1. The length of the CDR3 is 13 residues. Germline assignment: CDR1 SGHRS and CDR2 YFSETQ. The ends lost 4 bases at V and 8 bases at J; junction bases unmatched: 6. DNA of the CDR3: TGCGCCAGCAGCCATGGACAGGAAGACACCATATATTTT. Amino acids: CASSHGQEDTIYF.

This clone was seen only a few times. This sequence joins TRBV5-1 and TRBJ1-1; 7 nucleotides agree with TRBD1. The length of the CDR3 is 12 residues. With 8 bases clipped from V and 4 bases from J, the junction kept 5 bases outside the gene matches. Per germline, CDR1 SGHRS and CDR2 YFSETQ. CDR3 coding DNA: TGCGCCAGTACAGGGGAGAGCACTGAAGCTTTCTTT. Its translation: CASTGESTEAFF.

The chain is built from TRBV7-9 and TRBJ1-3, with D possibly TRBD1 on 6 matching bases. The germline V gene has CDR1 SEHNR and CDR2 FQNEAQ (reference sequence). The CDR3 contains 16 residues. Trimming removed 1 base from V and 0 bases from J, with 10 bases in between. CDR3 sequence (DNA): TGTGCCAGCAGCTTAGGTGGACAGACCTCTGGAAACACCATATATTTT. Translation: CASSLGGQTSGNTIYF.

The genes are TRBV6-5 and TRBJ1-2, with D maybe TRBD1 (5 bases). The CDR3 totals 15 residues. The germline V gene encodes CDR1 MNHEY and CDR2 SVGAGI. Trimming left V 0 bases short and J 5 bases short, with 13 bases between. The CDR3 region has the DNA TGTGCCAGCAGTTACTCCCCAGGGAAGAGGTATGGCTACACCTTC. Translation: CASSYSPGKRYGYTF.

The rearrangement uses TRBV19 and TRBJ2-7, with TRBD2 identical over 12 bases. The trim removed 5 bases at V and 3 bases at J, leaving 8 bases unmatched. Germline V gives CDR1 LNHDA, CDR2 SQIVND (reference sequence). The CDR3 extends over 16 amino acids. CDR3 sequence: CASSVLGTSGYYEQYF. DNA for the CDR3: TGTGCCAGTAGTGTATTAGGGACTAGCGGGTACTACGAGCAGTACTTC.

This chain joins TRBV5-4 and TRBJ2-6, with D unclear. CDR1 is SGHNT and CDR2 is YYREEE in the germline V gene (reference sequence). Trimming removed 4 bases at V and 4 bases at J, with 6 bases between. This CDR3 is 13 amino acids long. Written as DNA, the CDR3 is TGTGCCAGCAGCCCACCGGGGGCCAACGTCCTGACTTTC. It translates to CASSPPGANVLTF.

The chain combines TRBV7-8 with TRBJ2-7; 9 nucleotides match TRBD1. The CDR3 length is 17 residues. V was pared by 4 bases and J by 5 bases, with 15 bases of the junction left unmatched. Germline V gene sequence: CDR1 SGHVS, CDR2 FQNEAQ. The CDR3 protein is CASSSKSPGTGFNEQYF. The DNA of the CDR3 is TGTGCCAGCAGCTCGAAATCCCCGGGGACAGGGTTCAACGAGCAGTACTTC.

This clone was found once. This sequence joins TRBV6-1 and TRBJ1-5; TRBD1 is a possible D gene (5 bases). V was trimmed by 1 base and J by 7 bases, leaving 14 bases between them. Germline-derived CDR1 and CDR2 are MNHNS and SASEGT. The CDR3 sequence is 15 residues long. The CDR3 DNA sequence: TGTGCCAGCAGTGAAGGGGGGTTGGCCGGGCAGCCCCAGCATTTT. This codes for CASSEGGLAGQPQHF.

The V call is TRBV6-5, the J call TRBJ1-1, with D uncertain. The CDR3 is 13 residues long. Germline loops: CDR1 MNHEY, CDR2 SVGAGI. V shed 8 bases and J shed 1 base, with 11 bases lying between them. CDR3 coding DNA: TGTGCCAGCGGCCGGATGGGGAACACTGAAGCTTTCTTT. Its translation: CASGRMGNTEAFF.

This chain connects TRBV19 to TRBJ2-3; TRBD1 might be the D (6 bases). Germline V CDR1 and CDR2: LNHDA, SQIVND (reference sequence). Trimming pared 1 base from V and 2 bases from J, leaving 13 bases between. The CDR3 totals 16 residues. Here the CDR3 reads CASSIAAGASTDTQYF. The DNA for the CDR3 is TGTGCCAGTAGTATAGCGGCAGGGGCCTCCACAGATACGCAGTATTTT.

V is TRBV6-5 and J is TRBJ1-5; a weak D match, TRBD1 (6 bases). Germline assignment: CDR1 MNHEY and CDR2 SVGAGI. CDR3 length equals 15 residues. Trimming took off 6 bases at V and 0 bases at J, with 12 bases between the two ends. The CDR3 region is CASRLGQSSNQPQHF. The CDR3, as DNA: TGTGCCAGCAGACTCGGACAGAGTAGCAATCAGCCCCAGCATTTT.

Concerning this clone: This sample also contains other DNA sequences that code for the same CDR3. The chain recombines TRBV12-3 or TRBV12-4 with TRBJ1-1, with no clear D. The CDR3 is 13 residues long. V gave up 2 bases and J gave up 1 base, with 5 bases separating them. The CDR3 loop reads CASSLTANTEAFF. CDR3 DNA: TGTGCCAGCAGTTTAACGGCGAACACTGAAGCTTTCTTT.

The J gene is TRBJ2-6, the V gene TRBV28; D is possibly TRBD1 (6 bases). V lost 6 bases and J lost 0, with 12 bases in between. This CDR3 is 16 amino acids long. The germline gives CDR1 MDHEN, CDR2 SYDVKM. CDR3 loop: CASSPGQPSGANVLTF. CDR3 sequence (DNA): TGTGCCAGCAGCCCAGGACAGCCCTCTGGGGCCAACGTCCTGACTTTC.

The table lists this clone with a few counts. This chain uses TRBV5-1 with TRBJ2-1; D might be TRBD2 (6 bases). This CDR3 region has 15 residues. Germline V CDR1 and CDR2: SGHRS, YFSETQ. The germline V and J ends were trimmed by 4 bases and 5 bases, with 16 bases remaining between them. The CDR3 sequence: CASSATGDSDNEQFF. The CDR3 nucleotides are TGCGCCAGCAGCGCAACCGGGGACTCAGACAATGAGCAGTTCTTC.

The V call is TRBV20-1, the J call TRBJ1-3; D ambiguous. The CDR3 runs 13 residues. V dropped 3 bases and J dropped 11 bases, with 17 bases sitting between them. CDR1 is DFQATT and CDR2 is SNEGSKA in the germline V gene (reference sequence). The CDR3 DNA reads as TGCAGTGCTAGTGTAGGGAACAAGGACGCCATATATTTT. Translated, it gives CSASVGNKDAIYF.